Presented here are 18 T cell receptor beta chains from one specimen sequenced in a study of control samples from healthy donors and cancer patients. TCRdb's copy holds only in-frame clones and misses some; the assay was immunoSEQ multiplex PCR. The sample yields 80,000 or so clones, roughly 91% seen once. Specimen: blood. Receptor source: a man aged 50 to 60 in good health.

The chain links TRBV7-2 to TRBJ2-7; D is undetermined. With 5 bases removed from V and 8 bases from J, the gap between germline ends came to 10 bases. The germline V gene encodes CDR1 SGHTA and CDR2 FQGNSA. This CDR3 comprises 11 residues. In DNA form, the CDR3 reads TGTGCCAGCAGCACCAGACAACAGCAGTACTTC. Its translation: CASSTRQQQYF. The full variable domain, with the rest looked up from reference TRBV7-2 and TRBJ2-7, is GAGVSQSPSNKVTEKGKDVELRCDPISGHTALYWYRQSLGQGLEFLIYFQGNSAPDKSGLPSDRFSAERTGGSVSTLTIQRTQQEDSAVYLCASSTRQQQYFGPGTRLTVT.

The chain carries TRBV10-3 and TRBJ1-1; the match to TRBD1 covers 9 bases. Germline V gene lookup returns CDR1 ENHRY and CDR2 SYGVKD. The CDR3 totals 14 residues. V gave up 4 bases and J gave up 11 bases; unmatched junction bases: 11. CDR3 DNA sequence: TGTGCCATCAGTGCCGAGACAGGGGGTACGACGGCTTTCTTT. It codes for CAISAETGGTTAFF.

The V call is TRBV27, the J call TRBJ1-6; D perhaps matches TRBD1 (5 bases). The V and J ends lost 4 bases and 5 bases respectively, with 9 bases between them. The CDR3 runs 14 residues. Germline loops: CDR1 MNHEY, CDR2 SMNVEV (reference sequence). CDR3 bases: TGTGCCAGCAGTTACGGACACAATAATTCACCCCTCCACTTT. Amino acid sequence: CASSYGHNNSPLHF.

This clone was recorded once. V usage is TRBV20-1 and J usage is TRBJ2-5, with 10 bases lining up with TRBD2. This CDR3 has 15 amino acids. Germline V gene lookup returns CDR1 DFQATT and CDR2 SNEGSKA (reference sequence). V was pared by 3 bases and J by 5 bases, with 9 bases of the junction left unmatched. CDR3 coding DNA: TGCAGTGCTAGTGCAAGCGGGGGGGCATGGGAGACCCAGTACTTC. It encodes CSASASGGAWETQYF.

The chain recombines TRBV7-9 with TRBJ1-1; D ambiguous. V shed 4 bases and J shed 0 bases, with 9 bases lying between them. CDR1 SEHNR and CDR2 FQNEAQ come from the germline V gene (reference sequence). CDR3 length equals 14 residues. The CDR3 sequence is CASSSTYMNTEAFF. For the CDR3, the DNA is TGTGCCAGCAGCTCCACTTACATGAACACTGAAGCTTTCTTT.

This sequence joins TRBV14 and TRBJ1-6, with D possibly matching TRBD1 (6 bases). The CDR3 contains 15 residues. The V end was cut by 1 base, the J end by 7 bases, with 11 bases between. Looked up from germline, CDR1 is SGHDN and CDR2 is FVKESK. This chain's CDR3 is CASSQVGAGNSPLHF. CDR3 coding DNA: TGTGCCAGCAGCCAAGTGGGGGCAGGGAATTCACCCCTCCACTTT. Complete variable domain (other parts from reference TRBV14 and TRBJ1-6): EAGVTQFPSHSVIEKGQTVTLRCDPISGHDNLYWYRRVMGKEIKFLLHFVKESKQDESGMPNNRFLAERTGGTYSTLKVQPAELEDSGVYFCASSQVGAGNSPLHFGNGTRLTVT.

The sample holds one count of this clone. This chain connects TRBV14 to TRBJ1-2, with D maybe TRBD1 (5 bases). V lost 0 bases to trimming and J lost 0 bases, with 17 bases between them. From germline, CDR1 is SGHDN and CDR2 FVKESK. There are 18 residues in the CDR3. The CDR3 coding sequence is TGTGCCAGCAGCCAAGAGGCCGGACGCCTGGGGGCTAACTATGGCTACACCTTC. Protein product: CASSQEAGRLGANYGYTF.

This rearrangement joins TRBV10-2 to TRBJ1-6; the D gene is possibly TRBD1 (5 bases). The germline CDR1 and CDR2 sequences are WSHSY and SAAADI. The germline V and J ends were trimmed by 4 bases and 7 bases, with 11 bases remaining between them. This CDR3 has 14 residues. The CDR3 loop reads CASSVTRGNSPLHF. DNA for the CDR3: TGCGCCAGCAGTGTGACACGGGGGAATTCACCCCTCCACTTT.

The V gene is TRBV29-1, the J gene TRBJ1-5; D perhaps matches TRBD1 (5 bases). V was shortened by 3 bases and J by 0 bases, with 9 bases between the two germline ends. CDR1 is SQVTM, CDR2 ANQGSEA, per germline. The CDR3 covers 14 residues. The CDR3 DNA reads TGCAGCGTTGAGGCAGGGACTAGCAATCAGCCCCAGCATTTT. Translating gives CSVEAGTSNQPQHF.

The rearrangement uses TRBV2 and TRBJ2-2, with D perhaps assigned TRBD1 or TRBD2 (5 bases each). This CDR3 contains 14 residues. Trimming pared 5 bases from V and 3 bases from J, leaving 10 bases between. The germline gives CDR1 SNHLY, CDR2 FYNNEI. The CDR3 nucleotides are TGTGCCAGCAGTCGGGACCAATACACCGGGGAGCTGTTTTTT. Translated, it gives CASSRDQYTGELFF.

The chain recombines TRBV7-9 with TRBJ1-5, with 8 bases matching TRBD1. CDR3 length: 14 amino acids. Germline V gene data show CDR1 as SEHNR and CDR2 as FQNEAQ (reference sequence). The junction had 5 bases not matched to a gene; V was cut back by 4 bases and J by 6 bases. This CDR3 reads CASSSTGVRQPQHF. The CDR3 coding sequence is TGTGCCAGCAGCTCGACAGGGGTGCGTCAGCCCCAGCATTTT.

The chain employs TRBV3-1 (or the pseudogene TRBV3-2) and TRBJ1-6; weak D call: TRBD1 (6 bases). The germline V gene encodes CDR1 LGHDT and CDR2 YNNKEL (reference sequence). There are 18 residues in the CDR3. V was trimmed by 3 bases and J by 4 bases, leaving 19 bases between them. The CDR3, as DNA: TGTGCCAGCAGCCATCCGGGGGGGACACCGGCTTATAATTCACCCCTCCACTTT. Residues: CASSHPGGTPAYNSPLHF.

This chain uses TRBV5-6 with TRBJ1-2, with 9 bases lining up with TRBD1. J was trimmed by 5 bases and V by 4 bases; bases with no gene match: 9. The CDR3 length is 15 residues. Germline lookup yields CDR1 SGHDT and CDR2 YYEEEE. CDR3 sequence (DNA): TGTGCCAGCAGCCGATCTCCGACAGGGGGTTATGGCTACACCTTC. Protein product: CASSRSPTGGYGYTF.

This chain links TRBV20-1 with TRBJ1-2; D uncertain. Per the germline V gene, CDR1 is DFQATT and CDR2 is SNEGSKA (reference sequence). There are 12 residues in the CDR3. V was shortened by 3 bases and J by 6 bases, with 11 bases between the two germline ends. The CDR3 nucleotides are TGCAGTGCTAGTACCCAAGAGGATGGCTACACCTTC. Encoded protein: CSASTQEDGYTF.

The chain carries TRBV7-9 and TRBJ1-4; 7 bases map to TRBD1. The J segment lost 8 bases and the V segment lost 4 bases, leaving 7 bases of the junction unmatched. The CDR3 sequence is 14 residues long. Germline lookup yields CDR1 SEHNR and CDR2 FQNEAQ (reference sequence). The CDR3 coding sequence is TGTGCCAGCAGCTACAGGGGCGCGGGGGAAAAACTGTTTTTT. It translates to CASSYRGAGEKLFF.

The chain links TRBV30 to TRBJ2-1, with 7 bases fitting TRBD2. The germline gives CDR1 GTSNPN, CDR2 SVGIG (reference sequence). The CDR3 sequence is 15 residues long. Trimming cost V 0 bases and J 2 bases; bases outside gene matches: 4. CDR3 sequence reads: CAWSVPLATYNEQFF. The CDR3 coding sequence is TGTGCCTGGAGTGTACCACTAGCGACCTACAATGAGCAGTTCTTC.

The chain employs TRBV19 and TRBJ2-7; D might be TRBD1 (5 bases). V lost 7 bases and J 4 bases, leaving 11 bases between the germline ends. Germline V CDR1 and CDR2: LNHDA, SQIVND (reference sequence). The length of the CDR3 is 12 residues. Here the CDR3 reads CASKGPTYEQYF. The CDR3 nucleotides are TGTGCCAGTAAGGGGCCAACGTACGAGCAGTACTTC.

The CDR3, as DNA: TGTGCCAGTAGATACGACAGGGACTATGGCTACACCTTC. Its translation is CASRYDRDYGYTF. The chain carries TRBV19 and TRBJ1-2; TRBD1 aligns across 7 bases. The CDR3 totals 13 residues. Trimming removed 6 bases from V and 3 bases from J; junction bases left unmatched: 4. The germline V gene has CDR1 LNHDA and CDR2 SQIVND (reference sequence).